Shown below are 27 T cell receptor beta chains from a single sample sequenced in a study of T cells in Graves' hyperthyroidism and ophthalmopathy. The CDR3 regions of TCR beta were amplified from RNA transcripts. The HTBI primer set drove a first-round RT-PCR of the TCR CDR3. TCRdb recomputed calls from the multiplex PCR reads with MiXCR, one row per CDR3 protein. In the table there are around 700,000 distinct CDR3 sequences, 15% to 20% of which are singletons. Sequenced input: blood. The receptors come from a woman between 45 and 60 years old with Graves' hyperthyroidism that later progressed to Graves' ophthalmopathy.

This clonotype occurred a few times. CDR3 sequence reads: CASGGADSGELFF. The CDR3 nucleotides read TGTGCCAGCGGGGGGGCGGATTCCGGGGAGCTGTTTTTT. J is TRBJ2-2 and V is TRBV6-1; TRBD2 is a possible D gene (7 bases). Germline CDR1 MNHNS, CDR2 SASEGT. Deletions cut 8 bases from V and 6 bases from J, with 13 bases between. The CDR3 runs to 13 residues.

Many counts were recorded for this clonotype. The rearrangement links TRBV20-1 to TRBJ2-2; D is tentatively TRBD1 or TRBD2 (5 bases each). Between the trimmed V and J ends, which lost 6 bases and 7 bases, there was a span of 18 bases. From germline, CDR1 is DFQATT and CDR2 SNEGSKA (reference sequence). The CDR3 is 14 residues long. DNA of the CDR3: TGCAGTGCCGCGCCGGGACCGACAAGCGGGGAGCTGTTTTTT. Translated, it gives CSAAPGPTSGELFF.

In this sample, this clonotype turned up many times. The V and J genes are TRBV6-1 and TRBJ2-1; 8 bases agree with TRBD2. The CDR3 extends over 15 amino acids. J was trimmed by 8 bases and V by 6 bases; bases with no gene match: 12. Per germline, CDR1 MNHNS and CDR2 SASEGT. This chain's CDR3 is CASSPLGGGNDEQFF. As DNA, the CDR3 is TGTGCCAGCAGCCCCCTCGGGGGGGGCAACGATGAGCAGTTCTTC.

This clonotype has at least ten counts. Mismatch with germline at one junction end may stem from a read error. This chain joins TRBV7-2 and TRBJ2-2; unclear D gene. CDR1 and CDR2 (germline): SGHTA, FQGNSA. The CDR3 sequence is 14 residues long. The CDR3 loop is CASNLGPNTGELFF. The CDR3 DNA sequence: TGTGCCAGCAACTTAGGGCCCAACACCGGGGAGCTGTTTTTT.

The rearrangement joins TRBV12-3 or TRBV12-4 to TRBJ2-2, with D possibly being TRBD1 (8 bases). The CDR3 is 15 residues long. V was pared by 6 bases and J by 8 bases, with 19 bases between. The CDR3 here is CASSYLTGGVGELFF. The DNA for the CDR3 is TGTGCCAGCAGCTACCTCACAGGGGGGGTGGGGGAGCTGTTTTTT.

This clonotype occurred many times. The chain is built from TRBV2 and TRBJ2-5, with 9 bases identical to TRBD1. Trimming removed 5 bases from V and 7 bases from J; junction bases left unmatched: 14. CDR1 and CDR2 (germline): SNHLY, FYNNEI. This CDR3 is 16 amino acids long. CDR3 DNA sequence: TGTGCCAGCAGTAAAGGCCGGGACAGGGTTTCTGGGACCCAGTACTTC. It is translated as CASSKGRDRVSGTQYF.

The gene calls are TRBV29-1 and TRBJ1-2; D not resolved. Germline V gene data show CDR1 as SQVTM and CDR2 as ANQGSEA. This CDR3 region has 13 residues. Trimming left V 3 bases short and J 7 bases short, with 15 bases between. CDR3 bases: TGCAGCGTTGACCCCAGGCCCACGGGTGGCTACACCTTC. This encodes CSVDPRPTGGYTF.

The chain links TRBV6-1 to TRBJ2-3, with D unresolved. CDR1 and CDR2 from the germline V gene are MNHNS and SASEGT. With 0 bases removed from V and 2 bases from J, the gap between germline ends came to 9 bases. The length of the CDR3 is 15 residues. The CDR3 region has the DNA TGTGCCAGCAGTGAAGCTCAGCATTCCACAGATACGCAGTATTTT. Translating it yields CASSEAQHSTDTQYF.

There are a few counts of this clonotype. This rearrangement joins TRBV4-1 to TRBJ1-5; no definite D call. The CDR3 is 13 amino acids. CDR1 is MGHRA, CDR2 YSYEKL, per germline. The V end lost 0 bases, the J end lost 7 bases, and 7 bases lay between the germline ends. The CDR3, as DNA: TGCGCCAGCAGCCAAGATCAACGGCAGCCCCAGCATTTT. Translation gives CASSQDQRQPQHF.

The chain is built from TRBV6-5 and TRBJ2-3; 11 nucleotides agree with TRBD2. Germline V CDR1 and CDR2: MNHEY, SVGAGI. V lost 1 base to trimming and J lost 5 bases; unmatched junction nucleotides: 5. The CDR3 has 16 amino acids. CDR3 residues: CASSYLAGGREDTQYF. CDR3 sequence (DNA): TGTGCCAGCAGTTACTTAGCGGGGGGGCGGGAAGATACGCAGTATTTT.

This clonotype was detected many times. The genes are TRBV12-3 or TRBV12-4 and TRBJ1-2; no clear D gene. This CDR3 comprises 12 residues. V lost 5 bases to trimming and J lost 2 bases, with 6 bases between them. The CDR3 protein is CASSGRNYGYTF. CDR3 sequence (DNA): TGTGCCAGCAGTGGGCGGAACTATGGCTACACCTTC.

This clonotype was seen a few times. The chain recombines TRBV4-1 with TRBJ2-4; no firm D call. Looked up from germline, CDR1 is MGHRA and CDR2 is YSYEKL. This CDR3 has 15 amino acids. The ends were cut back, 0 bases at V and 1 base at J, with 7 bases in the middle. The CDR3 loop reads CASSQDPRAKNIQYF. CDR3 nucleotide sequence: TGCGCCAGCAGCCAAGATCCGCGTGCCAAAAACATTCAGTACTTC.

This sequence joins TRBV4-2 and TRBJ2-7; D is unclear. CDR1 and CDR2 (germline): LGHNA, YNFKEQ. V lost 0 bases and J 6 bases, leaving 9 bases between the germline ends. This CDR3 is built from 13 residues. The CDR3 nucleotides are TGTGCCAGCAGCCAAGAGAAGGTCGGCGAGCAGTACTTC. Protein product: CASSQEKVGEQYF.

This clonotype showed up just a few times. This rearrangement joins TRBV3-1 to TRBJ1-4; D ambiguous. Germline values: CDR1 LGHDT, CDR2 YNNKEL (reference sequence). Trimming stripped 1 base from V and 0 bases from J, with 9 bases between. The CDR3 extends over 16 amino acids. This CDR3 reads CASSQGPDATNEKLFF. DNA of the CDR3: TGTGCCAGCAGCCAAGGGCCGGATGCAACTAATGAAAAACTGTTTTTT.

CDR3 coding DNA: TGTGCCAGCAGCCTGACAGGGTGGGGGGATACGCAGTATTTT. As protein: CASSLTGWGDTQYF. The gene calls are TRBV3-1 and TRBJ2-3; 7 nucleotides agree with TRBD1. V was pared by 4 bases and J by 6 bases, with 7 bases of the junction left unmatched. Germline-derived CDR1 and CDR2 are LGHDT and YNNKEL (reference sequence). The CDR3 is 14 residues long.

This sequence joins TRBV20-1 and TRBJ1-4; a possible D gene is TRBD1 (5 bases). The CDR3 covers 14 residues. CDR1 and CDR2 (germline): DFQATT, SNEGSKA (reference sequence). V lost 6 bases and J lost 3, with 14 bases in between. Written as DNA, the CDR3 is TGCAGTGCGGGGACGGTGGGGGCTAATGAAAAACTGTTTTTT. Its translation is CSAGTVGANEKLFF.

The sample holds many counts of this clonotype. The gene calls are TRBV7-2 and TRBJ2-7; 8 bases align to TRBD1. J was trimmed by 2 bases and V by 1 base; bases with no gene match: 4. The CDR3 covers 15 residues. Germline V gene sequence: CDR1 SGHTA, CDR2 FQGNSA. DNA for the CDR3: TGTGCCAGCAGCTTAGGGACAGGGATCACCTACGAGCAGTACTTC. It yields the protein CASSLGTGITYEQYF.

This chain links TRBV10-1 with TRBJ2-5; TRBD2 matches 9 bases. There are 15 residues in the CDR3. The V segment lost 2 bases and the J segment 5 bases; nucleotides outside the gene matches: 6. Germline V gene lookup returns CDR1 WNHNN and CDR2 SYGVQD (reference sequence). CDR3 DNA sequence: TGCGCCAGCAGTGAGAGTAGCGGGGGTACGGAGACCCAGTACTTC. This codes for CASSESSGGTETQYF.

Ten or more counts support this clonotype. Here the CDR3 reads CASSLYGQNYGYTF. The CDR3, as DNA: TGTGCCAGCAGTCTCTATGGACAGAACTATGGCTACACCTTC. The chain has TRBV12-3 or TRBV12-4 and TRBJ1-2, with D possibly TRBD1 on 6 matching bases. V was trimmed by 5 bases and J by 2 bases, leaving 12 bases between them. The CDR3 has 14 amino acids.

This clonotype was detected ten times or more. The chain carries TRBV15 and TRBJ1-2, with D perhaps matching TRBD1 (6 bases). This CDR3 is 13 amino acids long. The V gene lost 6 bases and the J gene lost 2 bases, with 10 bases spanning the gap. In germline, CDR1 is LNHNV, CDR2 YYDKDF (reference sequence). The CDR3 loop reads CATSSGDNYGYTF. The DNA of the CDR3 is TGTGCCACCAGTTCAGGGGACAACTATGGCTACACCTTC.

In the case of this clonotype: A read error may produce the germline difference seen at one junction end. The V and J genes are TRBV12-3 or TRBV12-4 and TRBJ1-2; D is undetermined. The length of the CDR3 is 14 residues. The CDR3, as DNA: TGTGCCAGCAGCTTAGTAGACGGGTTCTATGGCTACACCTTC. Translated: CASSLVDGFYGYTF.

On this clonotype itself: A read error may explain this, as a much larger clone is one base away. The chain is built from TRBV3-1 and TRBJ1-1; unclear D gene. The CDR3 consists of 13 residues. The germline CDR1 and CDR2 sequences are LGHDT and YNNKEL (reference sequence). The DNA of the CDR3 is TGTGCCAGCAGCCCCCGAAGGAGCACTGAAGCTTCCTTT. Its protein product is CASSPRRSTEASF.

This clonotype was found many times. The gene calls are TRBV6-1 and TRBJ1-1; no reliable D call. V was shortened by 5 bases and J by 0 bases, with 19 bases between the two germline ends. The CDR3 loop spans 17 amino acids. Germline assignment: CDR1 MNHNS and CDR2 SASEGT. CDR3 sequence: CASSKSGGGQLNTEAFF. CDR3 nucleotide sequence: TGTGCCAGCAGTAAAAGCGGTGGTGGGCAACTGAACACTGAAGCTTTCTTT.

This clonotype occurred many times. This chain links TRBV30 with TRBJ1-2; a weak D match, TRBD1 (6 bases). Between the trimmed V and J ends, which lost 3 bases and 4 bases, there was a span of 18 bases. The CDR3 contains 15 residues. Germline assignment: CDR1 GTSNPN and CDR2 SVGIG (reference sequence). The CDR3 DNA reads as TGTGCCTGGAGGGCCGACAGGAGTCCTGGCTATGGCTACACCTTC. This translates into CAWRADRSPGYGYTF. Together with reference TRBV30 and TRBJ1-2, the CDR3 gives the full variable domain: SQTIHQWPATLVQPVGSPLSLECTVEGTSNPNLYWYRQAAGRGLQLLFYSVGIGQISSEVPQNLSASRPQDRQFILSSKKLLLSDSGFYLCAWRADRSPGYGYTFGSGTRLTVV.

This clonotype was counted a single time. This may be a read error, as it is one base from a much larger clone. The chain recombines TRBV7-9 with TRBJ1-1; a weak D match, TRBD1 (5 bases). V lost 1 base, J lost 4 bases, and 16 bases lay in between. CDR3 length equals 16 residues. Per the germline V gene, CDR1 is SEHNR and CDR2 is FQNEAQ (reference sequence). The CDR3 reads CASSLVGRGIGTEAFF. As DNA, the CDR3 is TGTGCCAGCAGCTTAGTCGGTAGGGGTATCGGCACTGAAGCTTTCTTT.

There are a few counts of this clonotype. The chain's CDR3 is CANPLGHADTQYF. DNA of the CDR3: TGTGCCAACCCACTAGGTCATGCAGATACGCAGTATTTT. The V and J genes are TRBV14 and TRBJ2-3, with TRBD2 as a possible D gene (5 bases). V lost 10 bases, J lost 4 bases, and 15 bases lay in between. Germline CDR1 reads SGHDN; CDR2 reads FVKESK. This CDR3 is built from 13 residues.

This clonotype was detected ten times or more. This chain links TRBV3-1 with TRBJ2-5; the match to TRBD2 covers 10 bases. The germline CDR1 and CDR2 sequences are LGHDT and YNNKEL (reference sequence). V was pared by 0 bases and J by 5 bases, with 9 bases of the junction left unmatched. The CDR3 totals 17 residues. The CDR3 is CASSQEDSGGYEETQYF. The CDR3 DNA is TGTGCCAGCAGCCAAGAAGATAGCGGGGGGTACGAGGAGACCCAGTACTTC.